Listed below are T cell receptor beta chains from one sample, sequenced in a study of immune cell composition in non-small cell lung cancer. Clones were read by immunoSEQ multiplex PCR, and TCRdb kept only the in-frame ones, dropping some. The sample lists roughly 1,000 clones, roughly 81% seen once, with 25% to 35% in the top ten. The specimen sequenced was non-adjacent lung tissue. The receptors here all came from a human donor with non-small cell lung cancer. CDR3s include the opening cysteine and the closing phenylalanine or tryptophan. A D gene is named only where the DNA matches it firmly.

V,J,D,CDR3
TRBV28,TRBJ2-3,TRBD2,CASSFSAGVSDTQYF
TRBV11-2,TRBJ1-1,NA,CASSLVGGRGGGAFF
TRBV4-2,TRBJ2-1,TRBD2,CASSPSPAGVANNEQFF
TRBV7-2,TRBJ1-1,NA,CASSLAGVNTEAFF
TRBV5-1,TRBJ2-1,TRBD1,CASSPTGDPYNEQFF
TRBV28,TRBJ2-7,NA,CASRVAAGNYEQYF
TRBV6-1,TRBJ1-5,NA,CASEEQPQHF
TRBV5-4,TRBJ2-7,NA,CASSRRGGLGNEQYF
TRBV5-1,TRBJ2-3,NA,CASGRGGDTQYF
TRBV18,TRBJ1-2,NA,CASSPPGSGRDGYTF
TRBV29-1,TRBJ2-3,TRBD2,CSAREVLDTQYF
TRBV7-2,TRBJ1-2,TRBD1,CASSWDRGGGGYTF
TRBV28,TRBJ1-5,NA,CASSPPEASGNQPQHF
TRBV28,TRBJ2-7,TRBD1,CASSLTGVSSYEQYF
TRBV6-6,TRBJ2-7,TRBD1,CASSYSRDRYEQYF
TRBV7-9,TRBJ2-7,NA,CASSSRDRSYEQYF
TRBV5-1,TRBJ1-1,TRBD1,CASSAGTGGGGTEAFF
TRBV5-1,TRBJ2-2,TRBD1,CASSLGQGSTGELFF
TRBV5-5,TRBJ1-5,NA,CASSLWSGGGQPQHF
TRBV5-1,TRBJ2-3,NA,CASSFGGVKDTQYF
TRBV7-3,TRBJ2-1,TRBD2,CASSLKRSLAGVKSYNEQFF
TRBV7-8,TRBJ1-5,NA,CASSWGRGGGQPQHF
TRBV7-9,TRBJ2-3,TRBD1,CASSRGTGGTDTQYF
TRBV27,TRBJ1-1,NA,CASSPTGTSVNTEAFF